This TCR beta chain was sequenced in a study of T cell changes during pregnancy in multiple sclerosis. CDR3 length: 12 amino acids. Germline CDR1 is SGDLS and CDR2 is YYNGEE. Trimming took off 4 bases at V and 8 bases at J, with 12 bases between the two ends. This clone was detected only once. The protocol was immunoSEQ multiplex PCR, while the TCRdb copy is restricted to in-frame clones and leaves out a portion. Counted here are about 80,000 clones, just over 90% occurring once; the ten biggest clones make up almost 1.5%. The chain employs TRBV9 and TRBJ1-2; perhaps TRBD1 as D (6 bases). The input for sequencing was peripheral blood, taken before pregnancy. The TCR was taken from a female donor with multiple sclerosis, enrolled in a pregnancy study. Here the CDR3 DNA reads TGTGCCAGCAGCATCGGACAGTTAGGCTACACCTTC. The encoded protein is CASSIGQLGYTF.